This T cell receptor beta chain is drawn from a study of T-cell reconstitution after alpha-beta-depleted transplantation in children. TCRbeta library construction was performed incorporating unique molecular identifiers. Each CDR3 protein is one row after TCRdb ran MiXCR on the PCR reads. The table shows some 830,000 distinct CDR3 sequences, with roughly 15% occurring only once. Findings and limits, study-wide: When one year had passed after transplant, most T-cell counts and diversity came from newly produced T cells. It was surviving recipient T cells and thymic progenitors that gave some patients high TCRbeta diversity at day 60. The study reportedly traced alpha-beta T cells about two months after transplant to several hundred expanded graft clones.

Germline trimming cut 0 bases from V and 4 bases from J; bases unmatched to any gene: 5. The V gene's germline CDR1 is MNHEY and CDR2 SVGAGI. The CDR3 has 16 amino acids. For this clonotype: The antigen is unknown.

The source is a male patient between 10 and 17 years old who had a stem cell transplant for acute lymphoblastic leukemia, so the T cells may come from the graft donor. The gene calls are TRBV6-5 and TRBJ2-3; 9 nucleotides match TRBD2. Sequencing used PBMCs, mostly from graft donor cells, obtained 360 days after TCRalphabeta/CD19-depleted stem cell transplant. In nucleotides, the CDR3 is TGTGCCAGCAGTTACTCGACGGCGGGAGGGCCAGATACGCAGTATTTT. Its translation: CASSYSTAGGPDTQYF.